One sample yielded the 2 T cell receptor beta chains listed below, sequenced in a study of shared clonotypes between healthy human individuals. Clones were sequenced by immunoSEQ multiplex PCR, and TCRdb holds only the in-frame ones, with some missing. The data hold about 460,000 clones, with approximately 80% observed a single time. Material for sequencing was PBMCs. The receptors shown here come from a woman aged 40 to 50 in good health. Some clones in this sample may be carry-over from other donors' samples.

In DNA form, the CDR3 reads TGTGCCAGCAGCCAGCTCAGGAACGAGCAGTACTTC. This gives the protein CASSQLRNEQYF. This rearrangement joins TRBV28 to TRBJ2-7; no definite D call. From germline, CDR1 is MDHEN and CDR2 SYDVKM. With 6 bases removed from V and 5 bases from J, the gap between germline ends came to 11 bases. The CDR3 has 12 residues.

The rearrangement uses TRBV30 and TRBJ2-5, with D possibly TRBD2 on 6 matching bases. The V end was cut by 2 bases, the J end by 4 bases, with 11 bases between. Germline V CDR1 and CDR2: GTSNPN, SVGIG (reference sequence). CDR3 length: 13 amino acids. DNA for the CDR3: TGTGCCTGGAGTCATGGGGGGTCAGAGACCCAGTACTTC. Its protein product is CAWSHGGSETQYF.